The rows below give T cell receptor beta chains drawn from one sample of a study of siplizumab effects on memory and regulatory T cells. The repertoire was sequenced with immunoSEQ multiplex PCR; TCRdb's copy has only in-frame clones and lacks some. This table holds under 100,000 clones, roughly 86% found once. Sample: Tregs sorted from blood. The receptors come from a human donor in good health. Each CDR3 is given with its conserved first and last residue.

v_gene	len	CDR3aa
TRBV27	15	CASSLDSQVAYEQYF
TRBV6-5	14	CASSENTGNQPQHF
TRBV5-1	15	CASSSGTTPTDTQYF
TRBV15	18	CATSRPQGKGLGANVLTF
TRBV11-2	16	CASSPFQTNRGNTIYF
TRBV19	14	CASSIDLRAGTVNF
TRBV6-1	13	CASSGWGDEKLFF
TRBV5-4	16	CASSPIAGGTIGELFF
TRBV2	16	CASGRGGSYPGNEQFF
TRBV7-2	13	CASSFQVNTEAFF
TRBV28	16	CASTLSGAPPGNTIYF
TRBV7-7	14	CASSLSKSTDTQYF
TRBV7-3	13	CASSLTGGDGYTF
TRBV2	15	CASNSRLLSGNTIYF
TRBV11-2	15	CASSVQVPMNTEAFF
TRBV30	14	CAPRGGVSSYEQYF
TRBV2	17	CASSAFTGTGLPDTQYF
TRBV7-3	16	CASSLNSGGASDTQYF
TRBV7-9	10	CASSLVDQYF
TRBV2	11	CASRTINEQFF